This T cell receptor beta chain derives from a study of blood T cell repertoires in COVID-19. Across the whole study: Acute and convalescent COVID-19 samples came from the United States, Italy and Spain.

Authors' data handling: Estimates of nucleated cell counts were drawn from the amplification of reference gene primers. The protocol was immunoSEQ multiplex PCR, while the TCRdb copy is restricted to in-frame clones and leaves out a portion. V and J calls and clone size are copied from that table; D and trimming were computed from the DNA. Among approximately 220,000 clones listed, under 90% were seen once. CDR3 length equals 13 residues. From germline, CDR1 is SGHRS and CDR2 YFSETQ. V dropped 4 bases and J dropped 7 bases, with 14 bases sitting between them. The sample comprised peripheral blood. The sequence was collected from a woman aged 55-70 years who had recovered from COVID-19. V is TRBV5-1 and J is TRBJ1-1; a weak D match, TRBD1 (6 bases). This chain's CDR3 is CASSPAGTHEAFF. CDR3 sequence (DNA): TGCGCCAGCAGCCCGGCCGGGACACATGAAGCTTTCTTT.